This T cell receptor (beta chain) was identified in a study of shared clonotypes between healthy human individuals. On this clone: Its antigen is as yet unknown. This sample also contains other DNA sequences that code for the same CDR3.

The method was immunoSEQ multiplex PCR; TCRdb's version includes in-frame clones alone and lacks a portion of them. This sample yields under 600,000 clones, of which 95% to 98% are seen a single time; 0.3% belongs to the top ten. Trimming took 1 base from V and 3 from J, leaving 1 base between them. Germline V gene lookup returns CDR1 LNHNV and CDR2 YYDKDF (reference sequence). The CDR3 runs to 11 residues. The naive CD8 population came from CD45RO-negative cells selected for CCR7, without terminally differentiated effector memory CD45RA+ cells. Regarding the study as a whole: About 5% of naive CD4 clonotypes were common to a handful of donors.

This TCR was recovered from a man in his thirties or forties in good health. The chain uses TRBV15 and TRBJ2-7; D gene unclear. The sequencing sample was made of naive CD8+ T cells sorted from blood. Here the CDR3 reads CATSRGYEQYF. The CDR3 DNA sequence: TGTGCCACCAGCAGAGGCTACGAGCAGTACTTC.